The entry that follows covers one T cell receptor beta chain sequence. The data are from a study of control samples from healthy donors and cancer patients. The assay was immunoSEQ multiplex PCR, and TCRdb's table has in-frame clones only and misses some. The repertoire holds approximately 190,000 clones, with roughly nine tenths as singletons. This clonotype originated in a man aged 25 to 40 in good health. The sample comprised blood.

The CDR3 spells CASSGREWKDTQYF. Written as DNA, the CDR3 is TGTGCCAGCAGCGGCCGAGAGTGGAAAGATACGCAGTATTTT. The chain joins TRBV5-6 to TRBJ2-3; no definite D call. This CDR3 has 14 amino acids. Germline V lookup: CDR1 SGHDT, CDR2 YYEEEE. V was shortened by 4 bases and J by 5 bases, with 14 bases between the two germline ends.